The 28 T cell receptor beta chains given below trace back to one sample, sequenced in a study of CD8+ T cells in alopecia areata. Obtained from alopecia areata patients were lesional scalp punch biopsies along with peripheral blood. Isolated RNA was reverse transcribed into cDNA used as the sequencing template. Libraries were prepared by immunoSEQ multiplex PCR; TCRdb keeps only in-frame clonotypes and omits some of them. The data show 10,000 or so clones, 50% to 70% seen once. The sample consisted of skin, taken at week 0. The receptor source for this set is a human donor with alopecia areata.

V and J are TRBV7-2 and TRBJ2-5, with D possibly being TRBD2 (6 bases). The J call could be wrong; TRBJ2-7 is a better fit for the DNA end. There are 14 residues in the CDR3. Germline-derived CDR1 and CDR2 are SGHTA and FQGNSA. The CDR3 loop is CASSQGAGSYEQYF. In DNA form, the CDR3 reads TGTGCCAGCAGCCAAGGGGCGGGAAGCTACGAGCAGTACTTC.

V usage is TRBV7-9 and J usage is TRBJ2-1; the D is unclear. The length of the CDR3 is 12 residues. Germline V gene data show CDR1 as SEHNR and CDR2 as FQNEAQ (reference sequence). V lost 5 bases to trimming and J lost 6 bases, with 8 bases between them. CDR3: CASSQDLNEQFF. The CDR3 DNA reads TGTGCCAGCAGCCAAGACCTCAATGAGCAGTTCTTC.

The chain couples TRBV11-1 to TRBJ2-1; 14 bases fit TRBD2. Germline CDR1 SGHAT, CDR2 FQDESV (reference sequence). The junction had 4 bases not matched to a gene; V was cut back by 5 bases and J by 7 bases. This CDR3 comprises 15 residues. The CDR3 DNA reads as TGTGCCAGCAGCCGACTAGCGGGGGGGCCAAATGAGCAGTTCTTC. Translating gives CASSRLAGGPNEQFF.

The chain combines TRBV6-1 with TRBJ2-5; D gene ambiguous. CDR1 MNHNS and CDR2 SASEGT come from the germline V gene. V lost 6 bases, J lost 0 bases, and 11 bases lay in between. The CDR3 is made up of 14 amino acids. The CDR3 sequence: CASRPGPYQETQYF. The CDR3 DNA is TGTGCCAGCAGGCCCGGTCCGTACCAAGAGACCCAGTACTTC.

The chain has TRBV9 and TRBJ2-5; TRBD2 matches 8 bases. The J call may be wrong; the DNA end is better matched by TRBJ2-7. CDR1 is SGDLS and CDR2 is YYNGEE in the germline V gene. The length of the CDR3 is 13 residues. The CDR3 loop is CASGSGGSYEQYF. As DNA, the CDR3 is TGTGCCAGCGGAAGCGGGGGCTCCTACGAGCAGTACTTC.

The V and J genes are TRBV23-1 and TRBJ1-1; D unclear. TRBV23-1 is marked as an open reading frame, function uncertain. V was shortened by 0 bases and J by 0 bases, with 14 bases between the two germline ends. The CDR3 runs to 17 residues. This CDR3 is CASSQSSSYLMNTEAFF. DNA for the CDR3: TGCGCCAGCAGTCAATCGTCCAGCTACCTCATGAACACTGAAGCTTTCTTT.

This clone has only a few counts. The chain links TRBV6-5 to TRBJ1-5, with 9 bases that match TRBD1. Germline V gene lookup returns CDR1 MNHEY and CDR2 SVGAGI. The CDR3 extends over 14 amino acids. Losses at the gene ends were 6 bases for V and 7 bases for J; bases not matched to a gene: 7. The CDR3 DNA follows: TGTGCCAGCAGAACGACAGGGGGGGGACAGCCCCAGCATTTT. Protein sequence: CASRTTGGGQPQHF.

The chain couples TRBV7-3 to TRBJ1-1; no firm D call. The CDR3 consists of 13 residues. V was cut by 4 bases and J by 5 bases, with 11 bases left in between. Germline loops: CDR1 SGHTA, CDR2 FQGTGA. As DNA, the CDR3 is TGTGCCAGCAGCTCCCGACGAGAAACTGAAGCTTTCTTT. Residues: CASSSRRETEAFF. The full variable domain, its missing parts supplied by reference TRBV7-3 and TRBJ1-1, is GAGVSQTPSNKVTEKGKYVELRCDPISGHTALYWYRQSLGQGPEFLIYFQGTGAADDSGLPNDRFFAVRPEGSVSTLKIQRTERGDSAVYLCASSSRRETEAFFGQGTRLTVV.

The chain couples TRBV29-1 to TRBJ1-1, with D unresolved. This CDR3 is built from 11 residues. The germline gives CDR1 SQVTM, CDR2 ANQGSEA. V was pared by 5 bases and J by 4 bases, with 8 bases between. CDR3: CSVLLSTEAFF. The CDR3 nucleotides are TGCAGCGTTCTCCTGAGCACTGAAGCTTTCTTT.

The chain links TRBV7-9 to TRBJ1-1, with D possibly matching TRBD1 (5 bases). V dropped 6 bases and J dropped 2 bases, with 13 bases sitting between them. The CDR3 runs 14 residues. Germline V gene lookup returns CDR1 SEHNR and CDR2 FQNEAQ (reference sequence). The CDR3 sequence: CASRKKGPNTEAFF. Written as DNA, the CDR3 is TGTGCCAGCAGAAAAAAGGGACCTAACACTGAAGCTTTCTTT.

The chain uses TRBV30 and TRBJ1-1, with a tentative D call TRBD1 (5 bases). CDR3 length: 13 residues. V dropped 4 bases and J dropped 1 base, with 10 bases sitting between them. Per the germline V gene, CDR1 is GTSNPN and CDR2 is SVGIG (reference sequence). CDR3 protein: CAWNGGGNTEAFF. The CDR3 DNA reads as TGTGCCTGGAATGGTGGGGGGAACACTGAAGCTTTCTTT.

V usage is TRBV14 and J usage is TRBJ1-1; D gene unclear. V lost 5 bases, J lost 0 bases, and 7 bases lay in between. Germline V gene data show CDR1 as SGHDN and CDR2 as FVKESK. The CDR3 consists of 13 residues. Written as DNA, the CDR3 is TGTGCCAGCAGCGTGTCGTTGAACACTGAAGCTTTCTTT. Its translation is CASSVSLNTEAFF.

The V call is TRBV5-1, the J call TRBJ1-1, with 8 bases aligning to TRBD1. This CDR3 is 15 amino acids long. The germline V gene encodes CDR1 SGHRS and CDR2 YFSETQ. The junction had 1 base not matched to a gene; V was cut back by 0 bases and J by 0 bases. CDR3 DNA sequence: TGCGCCAGCAGCTTGGAGGACAGGGTGAACACTGAAGCTTTCTTT. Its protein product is CASSLEDRVNTEAFF.

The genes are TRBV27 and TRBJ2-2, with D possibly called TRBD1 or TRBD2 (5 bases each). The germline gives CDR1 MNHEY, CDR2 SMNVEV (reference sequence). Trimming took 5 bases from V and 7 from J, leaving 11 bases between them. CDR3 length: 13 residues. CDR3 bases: TGTGCCAGCAGTCAACAGGCGGGCGGGGAGCTGTTTTTT. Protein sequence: CASSQQAGGELFF.

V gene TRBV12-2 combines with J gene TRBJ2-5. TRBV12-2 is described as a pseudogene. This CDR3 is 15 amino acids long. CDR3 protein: CASRFPVWFKETQYF. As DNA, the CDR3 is TGTGCAAGTCGCTTCCCCGTCTGGTTCAAAGAGACCCAGTACTTC.

The CDR3 DNA is TGCGCCAGCAGTGACTTGGGGACTAGCGGGAGGGCCGACGAAGATACGCAGTATTTT. It encodes CASSDLGTSGRADEDTQYF. The chain has TRBV10-1 and TRBJ2-3; 16 bases map to TRBD2. CDR1 is WNHNN, CDR2 SYGVQD, per germline (reference sequence). The CDR3 totals 19 residues. J lost 5 bases, V lost 3 bases, and 11 bases had no gene match.

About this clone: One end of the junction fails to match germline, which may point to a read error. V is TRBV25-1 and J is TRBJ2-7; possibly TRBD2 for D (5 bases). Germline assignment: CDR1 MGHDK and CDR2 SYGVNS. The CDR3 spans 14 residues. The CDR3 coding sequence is TGTTCCAGCAGTGCGAGGACTGGTTCCTACGAGCAGTACTTC. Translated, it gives CSSSARTGSYEQYF.

The CDR3 reads CASSFLQLSTDTQYF. In nucleotides, the CDR3 is TGTGCCAGCAGCTTTTTACAGCTAAGCACAGATACGCAGTATTTT. V and J are TRBV5-4 and TRBJ2-3; D is uncertain. Germline CDR1 reads SGHNT; CDR2 reads YYREEE (reference sequence). Trimming shortened V by 2 bases and J by 0 bases, and 10 bases separated the two germline ends. This CDR3 contains 15 residues.

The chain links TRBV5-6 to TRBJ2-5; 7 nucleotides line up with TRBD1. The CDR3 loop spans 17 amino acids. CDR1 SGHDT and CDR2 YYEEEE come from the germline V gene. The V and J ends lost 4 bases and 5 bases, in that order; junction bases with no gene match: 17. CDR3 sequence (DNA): TGTGCCAGCAGCGCCTATAGACAGGGCGGCCCGAGGGAGACCCAGTACTTC. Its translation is CASSAYRQGGPRETQYF.

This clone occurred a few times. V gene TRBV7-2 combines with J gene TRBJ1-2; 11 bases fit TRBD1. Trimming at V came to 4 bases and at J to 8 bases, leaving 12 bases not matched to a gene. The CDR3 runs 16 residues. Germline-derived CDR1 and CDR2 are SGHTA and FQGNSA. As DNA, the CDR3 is TGTGCCAGCAGCTCCGCGCCTGGACAGGGGGCAGGAGGCTACACCTTC. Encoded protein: CASSSAPGQGAGGYTF.

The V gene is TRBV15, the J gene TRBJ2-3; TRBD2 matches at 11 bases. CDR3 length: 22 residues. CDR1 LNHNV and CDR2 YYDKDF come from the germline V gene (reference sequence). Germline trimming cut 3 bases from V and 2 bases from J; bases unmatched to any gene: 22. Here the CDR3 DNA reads TGTGCCACCAGCAGTCCGCCGGGAAGGGTAACTAGCGGGAGTGTGTACACAGATACGCAGTATTTT. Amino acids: CATSSPPGRVTSGSVYTDTQYF.

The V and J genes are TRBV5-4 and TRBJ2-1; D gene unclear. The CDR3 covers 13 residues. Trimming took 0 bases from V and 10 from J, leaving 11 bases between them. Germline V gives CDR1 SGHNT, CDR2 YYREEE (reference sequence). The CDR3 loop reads CASSLVLSGEQFF. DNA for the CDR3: TGTGCCAGCAGCTTGGTTTTGTCCGGGGAGCAGTTCTTC.

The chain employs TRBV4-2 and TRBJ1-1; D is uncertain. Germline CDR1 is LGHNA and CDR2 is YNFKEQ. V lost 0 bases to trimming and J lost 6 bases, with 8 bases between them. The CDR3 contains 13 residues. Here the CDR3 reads CASSQDVLPEAFF. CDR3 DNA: TGTGCCAGCAGCCAAGACGTGTTGCCTGAAGCTTTCTTT.

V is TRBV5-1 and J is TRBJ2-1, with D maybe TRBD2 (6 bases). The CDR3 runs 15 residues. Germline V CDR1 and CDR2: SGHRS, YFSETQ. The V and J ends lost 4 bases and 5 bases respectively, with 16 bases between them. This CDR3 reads CASSQWGERDNEQFF. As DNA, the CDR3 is TGCGCCAGCAGCCAGTGGGGGGAGAGGGACAATGAGCAGTTCTTC. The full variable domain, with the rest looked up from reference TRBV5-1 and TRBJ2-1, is KAGVTQTPRYLIKTRGQQVTLSCSPISGHRSVSWYQQTPGQGLQFLFEYFSETQRNKGNFPGRFSGRQFSNSRSEMNVSTLELGDSALYLCASSQWGERDNEQFFGPGTRLTVL.

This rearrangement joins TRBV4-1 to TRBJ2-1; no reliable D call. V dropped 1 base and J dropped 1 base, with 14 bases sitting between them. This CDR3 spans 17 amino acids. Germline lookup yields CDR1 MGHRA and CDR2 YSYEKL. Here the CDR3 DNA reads TGCGCCAGCAGCCAAGTCGACCTAGGGTTATCCTACAATGAGCAGTTCTTC. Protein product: CASSQVDLGLSYNEQFF.

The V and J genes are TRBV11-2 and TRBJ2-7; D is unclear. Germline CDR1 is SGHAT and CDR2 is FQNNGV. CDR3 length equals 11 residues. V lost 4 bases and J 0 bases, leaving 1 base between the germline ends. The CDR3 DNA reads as TGTGCCAGCAGCTCCTCCTACGAGCAGTACTTC. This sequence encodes CASSSSYEQYF.

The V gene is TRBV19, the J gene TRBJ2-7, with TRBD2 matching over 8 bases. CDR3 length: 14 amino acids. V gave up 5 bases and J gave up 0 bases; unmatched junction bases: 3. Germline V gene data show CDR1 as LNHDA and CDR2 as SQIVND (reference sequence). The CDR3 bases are TGTGCCAGTAGTGTGGGACTAGTCTCCTACGAGCAGTACTTC. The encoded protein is CASSVGLVSYEQYF. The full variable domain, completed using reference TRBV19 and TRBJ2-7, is DGGITQSPKYLFRKEGQNVTLSCEQNLNHDAMYWYRQDPGQGLRLIYYSQIVNDFQKGDIAEGYSVSREKKESFPLTVTSAQKNPTAFYLCASSVGLVSYEQYFGPGTRLTVT.

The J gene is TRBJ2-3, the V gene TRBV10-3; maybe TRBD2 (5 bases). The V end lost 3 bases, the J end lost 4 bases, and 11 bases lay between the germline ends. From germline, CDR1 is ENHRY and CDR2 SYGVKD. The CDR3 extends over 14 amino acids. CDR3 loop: CAISDVNGADTQYF. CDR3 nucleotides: TGTGCCATCAGTGACGTTAACGGGGCAGATACGCAGTATTTT.